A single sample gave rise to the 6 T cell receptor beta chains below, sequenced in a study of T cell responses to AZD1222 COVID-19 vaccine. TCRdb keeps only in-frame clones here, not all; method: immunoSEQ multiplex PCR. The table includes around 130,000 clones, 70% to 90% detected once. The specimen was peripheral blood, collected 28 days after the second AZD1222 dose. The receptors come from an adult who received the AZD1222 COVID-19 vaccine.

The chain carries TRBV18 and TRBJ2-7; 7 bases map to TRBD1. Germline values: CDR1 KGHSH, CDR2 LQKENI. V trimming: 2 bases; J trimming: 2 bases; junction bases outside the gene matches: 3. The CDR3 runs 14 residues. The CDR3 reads CASSPVQGAYEQYF. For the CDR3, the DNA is TGTGCCAGCTCACCAGTCCAGGGGGCCTACGAGCAGTACTTC. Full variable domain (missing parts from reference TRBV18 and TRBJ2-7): NAGVMQNPRHLVRRRGQEARLRCSPMKGHSHVYWYRQLPEEGLKFMVYLQKENIIDESGMPKERFSAEFPKEGPSILRIQQVVRGDSAAYFCASSPVQGAYEQYFGPGTRLTVT.

CDR3 residues: CASSRGGNEKLFF. Written as DNA, the CDR3 is TGTGCCAGCAGCAGGGGAGGTAATGAAAAACTGTTTTTT. The chain carries TRBV9 and TRBJ1-4, with D tentatively TRBD1 (5 bases). The CDR3 is made up of 13 amino acids. V shed 4 bases and J shed 4 bases, with 8 bases lying between them. Per the germline V gene, CDR1 is SGDLS and CDR2 is YYNGEE.

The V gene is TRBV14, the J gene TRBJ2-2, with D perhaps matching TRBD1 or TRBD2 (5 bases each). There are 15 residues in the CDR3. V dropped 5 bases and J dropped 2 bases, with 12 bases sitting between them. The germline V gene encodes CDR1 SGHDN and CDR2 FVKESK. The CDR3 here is CASSEQGRNTGELFF. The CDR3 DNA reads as TGTGCCAGCAGCGAGCAGGGACGAAACACCGGGGAGCTGTTTTTT.

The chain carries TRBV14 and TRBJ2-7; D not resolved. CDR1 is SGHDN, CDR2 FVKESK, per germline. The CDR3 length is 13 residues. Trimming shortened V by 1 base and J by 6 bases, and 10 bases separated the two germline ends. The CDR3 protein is CASSQVVGGEQYF. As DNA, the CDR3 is TGTGCCAGCAGCCAAGTAGTTGGTGGCGAGCAGTACTTC.

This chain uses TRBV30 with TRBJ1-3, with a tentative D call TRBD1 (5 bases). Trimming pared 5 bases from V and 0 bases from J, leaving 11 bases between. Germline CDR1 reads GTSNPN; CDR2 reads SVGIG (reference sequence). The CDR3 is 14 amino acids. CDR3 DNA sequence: TGTGCCTGGGAGCGGGGGACCTCTGGAAACACCATATATTTT. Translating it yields CAWERGTSGNTIYF.

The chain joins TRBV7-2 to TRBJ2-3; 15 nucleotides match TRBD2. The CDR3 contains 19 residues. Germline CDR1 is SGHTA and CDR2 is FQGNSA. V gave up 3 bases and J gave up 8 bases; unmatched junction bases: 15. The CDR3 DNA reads TGTGCCAGCAGCTTCCCCGGGACTAGCGGGGGGCGAGGCCGGGGTACGCAGTATTTT. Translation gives CASSFPGTSGGRGRGTQYF.